This TCR beta chain was sequenced during a study of post-analysis software for immune sequencing data. General study results and limits: About five TRBV segments were more frequent in patients than controls; TRBV5-6, TRBV5-1 and TRBV20-1 belonged to this group.

The library was made from cDNA and included unique molecular identifiers. TCRdb ran MiXCR on the PCR reads and lists one entry per CDR3 protein. The sample holds roughly 650,000 distinct CDR3 sequences, around 60% seen once. CDR3 length: 17 residues. J lost 2 bases, V lost 6 bases, and 16 bases had no gene match. Germline V lookup: CDR1 MNHEY, CDR2 SVGEGT. Remarks on this clonotype: Antigen specificity is unknown.

This clonotype was sampled from a girl aged 2 to 10 with multiple sclerosis. The chain links TRBV6-2 or TRBV6-3 to TRBJ2-7; TRBD1 matches 7 bases. The sequenced sample consisted of blood. The CDR3 is CASSPALLRTGAYEQYF. Written as DNA, the CDR3 is TGTGCCAGCAGCCCTGCCCTCCTCAGGACAGGTGCCTACGAGCAGTACTTC.